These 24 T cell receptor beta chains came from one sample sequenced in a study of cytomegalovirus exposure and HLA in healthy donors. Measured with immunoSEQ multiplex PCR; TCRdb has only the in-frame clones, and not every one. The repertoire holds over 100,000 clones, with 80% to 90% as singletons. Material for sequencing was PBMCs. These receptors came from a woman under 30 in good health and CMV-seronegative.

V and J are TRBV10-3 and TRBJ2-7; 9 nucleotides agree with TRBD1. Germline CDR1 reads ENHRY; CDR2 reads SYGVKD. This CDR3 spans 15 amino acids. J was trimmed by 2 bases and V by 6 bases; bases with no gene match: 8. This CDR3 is CAIRDIQGATYEQYF. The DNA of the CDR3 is TGTGCCATCAGGGACATACAGGGGGCCACCTACGAGCAGTACTTC.

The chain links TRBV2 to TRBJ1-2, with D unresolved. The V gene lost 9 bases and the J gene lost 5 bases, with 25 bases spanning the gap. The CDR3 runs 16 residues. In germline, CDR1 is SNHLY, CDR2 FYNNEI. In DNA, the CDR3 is TGTGCCAGAGCCGATAAACGCGTGGTCGGCGGGTATGGCTACACCTTC. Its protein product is CARADKRVVGGYGYTF.

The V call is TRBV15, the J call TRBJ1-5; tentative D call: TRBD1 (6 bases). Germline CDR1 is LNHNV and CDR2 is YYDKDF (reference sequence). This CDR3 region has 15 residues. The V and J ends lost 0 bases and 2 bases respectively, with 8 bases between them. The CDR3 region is CATSRDRTGNQPQHF. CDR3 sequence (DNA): TGTGCCACCAGCAGAGACCGGACAGGCAATCAGCCCCAGCATTTT.

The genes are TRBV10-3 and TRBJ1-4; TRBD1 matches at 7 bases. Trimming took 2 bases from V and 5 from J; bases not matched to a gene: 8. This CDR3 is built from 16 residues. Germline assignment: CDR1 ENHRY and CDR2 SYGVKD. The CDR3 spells CAISERQGSQNEKLFF. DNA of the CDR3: TGTGCCATCAGTGAGCGACAGGGTTCACAAAATGAAAAACTGTTTTTT.

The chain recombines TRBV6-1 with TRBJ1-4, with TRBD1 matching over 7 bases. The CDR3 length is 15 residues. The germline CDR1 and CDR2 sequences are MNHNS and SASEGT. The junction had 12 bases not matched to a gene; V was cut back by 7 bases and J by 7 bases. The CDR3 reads CASTNPQGMSEKLFF. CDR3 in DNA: TGTGCCAGCACCAACCCACAGGGGATGTCTGAAAAACTGTTTTTT.

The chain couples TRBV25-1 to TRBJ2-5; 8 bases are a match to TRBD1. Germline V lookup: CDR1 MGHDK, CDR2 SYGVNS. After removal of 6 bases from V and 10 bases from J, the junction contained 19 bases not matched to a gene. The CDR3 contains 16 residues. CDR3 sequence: CASSDDGAGRGHDQYF. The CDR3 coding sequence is TGTGCCAGCAGCGATGATGGGGCCGGCAGGGGGCACGACCAGTACTTC. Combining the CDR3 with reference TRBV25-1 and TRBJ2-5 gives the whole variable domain EADIYQTPRYLVIGTGKKITLECSQTMGHDKMYWYQQDPGMELHLIHYSYGVNSTEKGDLSSESTVSRIRTEHFPLTLESARPSHTSQYLCASSDDGAGRGHDQYFGPGTRLLVL.

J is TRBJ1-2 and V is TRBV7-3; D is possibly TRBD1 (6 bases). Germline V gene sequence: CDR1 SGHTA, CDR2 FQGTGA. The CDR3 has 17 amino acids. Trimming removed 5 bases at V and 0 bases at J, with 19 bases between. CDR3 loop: CASSPGAGTPSNYGYTF. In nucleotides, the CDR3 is TGTGCCAGCAGCCCTGGGGCCGGGACACCTTCTAACTATGGCTACACCTTC.

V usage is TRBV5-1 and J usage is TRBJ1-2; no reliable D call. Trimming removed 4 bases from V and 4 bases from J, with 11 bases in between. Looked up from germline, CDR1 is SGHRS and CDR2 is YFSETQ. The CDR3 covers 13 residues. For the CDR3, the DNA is TGCGCCAGCAGCGCAACGGAGACCTATGGCTACACCTTC. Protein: CASSATETYGYTF.

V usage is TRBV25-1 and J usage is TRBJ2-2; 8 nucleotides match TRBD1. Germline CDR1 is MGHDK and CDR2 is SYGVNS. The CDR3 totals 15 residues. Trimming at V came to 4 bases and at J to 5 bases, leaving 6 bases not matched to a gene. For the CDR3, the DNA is TGTGCCAGCAGTGTTACGGGACAGGAAACCGGGGAGCTGTTTTTT. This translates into CASSVTGQETGELFF.

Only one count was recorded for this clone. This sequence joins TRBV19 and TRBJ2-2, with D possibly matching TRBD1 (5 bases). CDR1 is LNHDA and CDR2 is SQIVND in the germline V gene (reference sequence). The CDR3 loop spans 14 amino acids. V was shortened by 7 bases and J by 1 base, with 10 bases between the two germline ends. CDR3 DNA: TGTGCCAGTACCCCGGACAAGAACACCGGGGAGCTGTTTTTT. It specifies CASTPDKNTGELFF.

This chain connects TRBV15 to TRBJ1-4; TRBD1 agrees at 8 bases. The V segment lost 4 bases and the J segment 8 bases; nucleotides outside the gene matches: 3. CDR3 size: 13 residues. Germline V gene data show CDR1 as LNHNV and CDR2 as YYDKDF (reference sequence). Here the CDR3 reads CATSTRQGEKLFF. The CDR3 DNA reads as TGTGCCACCAGCACCCGACAGGGGGAAAAACTGTTTTTT.

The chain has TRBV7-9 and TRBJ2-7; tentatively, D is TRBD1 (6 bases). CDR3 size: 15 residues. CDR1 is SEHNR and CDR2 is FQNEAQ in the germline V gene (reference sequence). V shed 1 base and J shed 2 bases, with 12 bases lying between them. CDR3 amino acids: CASSLGSGVPYEQYF. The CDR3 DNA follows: TGTGCCAGCAGCTTAGGGTCAGGGGTCCCCTACGAGCAGTACTTC.

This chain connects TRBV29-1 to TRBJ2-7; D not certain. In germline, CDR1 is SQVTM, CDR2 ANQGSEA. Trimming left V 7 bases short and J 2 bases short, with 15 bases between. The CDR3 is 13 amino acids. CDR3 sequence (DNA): TGCAGCGGTACGATCCCAGGTACCTACGAGCAGTACTTC. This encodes CSGTIPGTYEQYF.

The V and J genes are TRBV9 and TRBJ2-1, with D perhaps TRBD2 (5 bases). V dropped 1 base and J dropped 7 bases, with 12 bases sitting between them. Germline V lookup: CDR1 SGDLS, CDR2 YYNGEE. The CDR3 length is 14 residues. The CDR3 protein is CASSVFEGGNEQFF. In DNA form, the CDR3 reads TGTGCCAGCAGCGTATTTGAGGGTGGTAATGAGCAGTTCTTC.

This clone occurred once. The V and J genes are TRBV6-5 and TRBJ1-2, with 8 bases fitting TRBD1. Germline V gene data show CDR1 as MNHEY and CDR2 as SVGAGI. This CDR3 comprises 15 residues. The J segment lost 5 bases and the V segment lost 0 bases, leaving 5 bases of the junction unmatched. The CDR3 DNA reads TGTGCCAGCAGTTACTCGACGACAGGGGATTATGGCTACACCTTC. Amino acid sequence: CASSYSTTGDYGYTF.

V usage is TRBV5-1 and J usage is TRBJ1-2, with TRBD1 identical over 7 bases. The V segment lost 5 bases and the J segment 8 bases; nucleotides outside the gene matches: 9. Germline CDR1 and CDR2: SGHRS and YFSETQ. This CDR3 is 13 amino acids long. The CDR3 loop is CASSPEGQKGYTF. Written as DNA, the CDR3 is TGCGCCAGCAGTCCCGAGGGACAGAAGGGCTACACCTTC.

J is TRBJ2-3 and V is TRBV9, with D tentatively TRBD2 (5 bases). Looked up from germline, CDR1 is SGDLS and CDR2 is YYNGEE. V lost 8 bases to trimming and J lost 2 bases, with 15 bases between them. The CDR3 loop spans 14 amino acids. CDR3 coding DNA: TGTGCCAGAGGACTTCGAACAACCACAGATACGCAGTATTTT. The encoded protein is CARGLRTTTDTQYF.

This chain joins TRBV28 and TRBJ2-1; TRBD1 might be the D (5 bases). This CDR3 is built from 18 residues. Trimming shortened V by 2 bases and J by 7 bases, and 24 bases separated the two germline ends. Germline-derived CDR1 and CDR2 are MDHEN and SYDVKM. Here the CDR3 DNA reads TGTGCCAGCAGTTTAATAGTGTTTCGGACAAGCGCCGGGAATGAGCAGTTCTTC. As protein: CASSLIVFRTSAGNEQFF.

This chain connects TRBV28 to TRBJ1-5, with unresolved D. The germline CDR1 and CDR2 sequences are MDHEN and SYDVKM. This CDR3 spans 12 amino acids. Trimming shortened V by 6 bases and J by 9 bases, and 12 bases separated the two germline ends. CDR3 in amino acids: CASSPARGPQHF. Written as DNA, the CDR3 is TGTGCCAGCAGCCCCGCGCGGGGGCCCCAGCATTTT.

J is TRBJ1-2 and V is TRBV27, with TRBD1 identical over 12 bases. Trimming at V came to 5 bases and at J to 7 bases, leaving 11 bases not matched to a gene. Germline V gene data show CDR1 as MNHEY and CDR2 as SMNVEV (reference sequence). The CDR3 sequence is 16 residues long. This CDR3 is CASSPGDRGREVGYTF. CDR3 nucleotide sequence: TGTGCCAGCAGTCCTGGGGACAGGGGGCGCGAGGTTGGCTACACCTTC.

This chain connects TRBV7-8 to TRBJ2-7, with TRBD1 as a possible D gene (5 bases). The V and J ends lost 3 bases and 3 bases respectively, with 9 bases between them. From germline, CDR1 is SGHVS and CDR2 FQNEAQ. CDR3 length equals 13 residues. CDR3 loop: CASSFSQDYEQYF. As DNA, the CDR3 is TGTGCCAGCAGCTTTTCACAGGACTACGAGCAGTACTTC.

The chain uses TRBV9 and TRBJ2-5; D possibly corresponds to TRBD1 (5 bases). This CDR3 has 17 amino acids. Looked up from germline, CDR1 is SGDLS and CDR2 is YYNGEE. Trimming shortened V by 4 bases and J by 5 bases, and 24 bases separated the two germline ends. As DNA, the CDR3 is TGTGCCAGCAGCCCAGAAGGGGCGGCTAGGGGCCGGGAGACCCAGTACTTC. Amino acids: CASSPEGAARGRETQYF.

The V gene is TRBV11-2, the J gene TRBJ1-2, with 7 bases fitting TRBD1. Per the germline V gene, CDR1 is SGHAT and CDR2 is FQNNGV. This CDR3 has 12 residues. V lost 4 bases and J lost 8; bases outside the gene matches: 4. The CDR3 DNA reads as TGTGCCAGCAGCTCGGACAGGCCCGGCTACACCTTC. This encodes CASSSDRPGYTF. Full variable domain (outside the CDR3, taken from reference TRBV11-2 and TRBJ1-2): EAGVAQSPRYKIIEKRQSVAFWCNPISGHATLYWYQQILGQGPKLLIQFQNNGVVDDSQLPKDRFSAERLKGVDSTLKIQPAKLEDSAVYLCASSSDRPGYTFGSGTRLTVV.

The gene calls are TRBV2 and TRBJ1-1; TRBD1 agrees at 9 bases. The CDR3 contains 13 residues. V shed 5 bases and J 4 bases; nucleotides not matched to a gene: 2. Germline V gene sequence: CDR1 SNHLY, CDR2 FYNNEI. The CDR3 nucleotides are TGTGCCAGCAGTTTACAGGGGGCCACTGAAGCTTTCTTT. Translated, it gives CASSLQGATEAFF.